This paragraph reports one T cell receptor beta chain. Per the authors' pipeline: Reference gene primer amplification gave estimated nucleated cell counts. Clones were sequenced by immunoSEQ multiplex PCR, and TCRdb holds only the in-frame ones, with some missing. For V, J and clone size, that table is used; D and trimming come from the DNA. Of approximately 46,000 clones detected, around 75% appear once; the ten largest clones hold about three fifths. The data derive from a study of blood T cell repertoires in COVID-19. For the study at large: Samples of COVID-19 (acute and convalescent) were obtained from the United States, Italy and Spain. PBMCs, B-cell-depleted T cells, or T cells were the source of the cDNA or gDNA that made up the material.

Trimming took 5 bases from V and 3 from J; bases not matched to a gene: 12. This CDR3 has 18 residues. Looked up from germline, CDR1 is MRHNA and CDR2 is SNTAGT. The TCR was taken from a man of 80 years or more with acute or convalescent COVID-19. The chain combines TRBV6-4 with TRBJ2-1; 11 nucleotides agree with TRBD2. Source material: peripheral blood. The CDR3 is CASSSLPLAGGVYNEQFF. The CDR3 region has the DNA TGTGCCAGCAGTTCGTTACCTTTAGCGGGAGGGGTCTACAATGAGCAGTTCTTC.